A selection of T cell receptor beta chains follows, all from one sample in a study of blood T cell repertoires in COVID-19. Libraries were prepared by immunoSEQ multiplex PCR; TCRdb keeps only in-frame clonotypes and omits some of them. The sample has more than 60,000 clones; roughly 89% are singletons. The sequencing input was peripheral blood. These receptors originate from a woman between 45 and 60 years old with active COVID-19. CDR3s include the opening cysteine and the closing phenylalanine or tryptophan. Fields, in order: V gene, clone size, CDR3 protein. Not all rows give a size; the values are once, few, many and, for expanded clones, a class.

v_call: TRBV5-1; clone_size: .; cdr3_aa: CASSFREGTGEAFF
v_call: TRBV19; clone_size: .; cdr3_aa: CASSEQATNEKLFF
v_call: TRBV2; clone_size: .; cdr3_aa: CASARDRGNSPLHF
v_call: TRBV9; clone_size: few; cdr3_aa: CASSVAWGRTGELFF
v_call: TRBV7-3; clone_size: .; cdr3_aa: CASSLSAGELFF
v_call: TRBV3-1/TRBV3-2; clone_size: once; cdr3_aa: CASSQDASNEQFF
v_call: TRBV19; clone_size: .; cdr3_aa: CASRAGIFEAFF
v_call: TRBV18; clone_size: .; cdr3_aa: CASSPRAGGERNGYTF
v_call: TRBV6-1; clone_size: once; cdr3_aa: CASSEGSRGRGEKLFF
v_call: TRBV19; clone_size: .; cdr3_aa: CASSMGTGYGYTF
v_call: TRBV3-1/TRBV3-2; clone_size: .; cdr3_aa: CASSLGLANDEQFF
v_call: TRBV7-9; clone_size: .; cdr3_aa: CASSLGTGGDGYTF
v_call: TRBV3-1/TRBV3-2; clone_size: once; cdr3_aa: CASSRALDLTDTQYF
v_call: TRBV9; clone_size: .; cdr3_aa: CASSVLAGVRDTQYF
v_call: TRBV9; clone_size: .; cdr3_aa: CASSVVGQENNEQFF
v_call: TRBV6-8; clone_size: .; cdr3_aa: CASSYSPGTSGRTDTQYF
v_call: TRBV28; clone_size: .; cdr3_aa: CASSLTGGLSGANVLTF
v_call: TRBV14; clone_size: .; cdr3_aa: CASSENTGTGAYNEQFF
v_call: TRBV11-2; clone_size: .; cdr3_aa: CASSPLKGAIYNEQFF
v_call: TRBV6-6; clone_size: .; cdr3_aa: CASKSPDRAYEQYF
v_call: TRBV19; clone_size: once; cdr3_aa: CASSISSGYLNTEAFF
v_call: TRBV14; clone_size: .; cdr3_aa: CASSQADRSSGNTIYF
v_call: TRBV11-1; clone_size: .; cdr3_aa: CASSPNSGPSTGGYTF
v_call: TRBV2; clone_size: .; cdr3_aa: CASGRQGNYGYTF
v_call: TRBV9; clone_size: .; cdr3_aa: CASSVRAGGPYNEQFF
v_call: TRBV28; clone_size: once; cdr3_aa: CASSLLPDREVGNTIYF
v_call: TRBV2; clone_size: .; cdr3_aa: CASSELAGAGNEQFF
v_call: TRBV7-3; clone_size: .; cdr3_aa: CASSPPAPYRGQGDTQYF
v_call: TRBV10-1; clone_size: few; cdr3_aa: CASSERLASSYEQYF
v_call: TRBV29-1; clone_size: .; cdr3_aa: CSVEDTCVF
v_call: TRBV30; clone_size: .; cdr3_aa: CAWSVPPTASSYNSPLHF
v_call: TRBV19; clone_size: .; cdr3_aa: CASSTLRLAGNEQFF
v_call: TRBV7-2; clone_size: once; cdr3_aa: CASSPRASGDYEQYF
v_call: TRBV13; clone_size: .; cdr3_aa: CASSFGQGAPDTQYF
v_call: TRBV30; clone_size: few; cdr3_aa: CAWSPQRGNTIYF
v_call: TRBV28; clone_size: .; cdr3_aa: CASSLREGGELFF
v_call: TRBV4-1; clone_size: .; cdr3_aa: CASSQTTGDEQYF
v_call: TRBV7-9; clone_size: .; cdr3_aa: CASSPRTGGGGYTF
v_call: TRBV19; clone_size: few; cdr3_aa: CASSNRLAPYNEQFF
v_call: TRBV7-9; clone_size: .; cdr3_aa: CASSSPTSGNTGELFF
v_call: TRBV30; clone_size: .; cdr3_aa: CAWSVTQGLRTEAFF
v_call: TRBV11-2; clone_size: .; cdr3_aa: CASSLGGVEQYF
v_call: TRBV20-1; clone_size: .; cdr3_aa: CSAADSDTQYF
v_call: TRBV28; clone_size: .; cdr3_aa: CASSRTGGITEYGYTF
v_call: TRBV19; clone_size: once; cdr3_aa: CASSLRLAGGSDTQYF
v_call: TRBV29-1; clone_size: .; cdr3_aa: CSVELQGASTDTQYF
v_call: TRBV29-1; clone_size: few; cdr3_aa: CSVEDWAAGEGNEQFF
v_call: TRBV5-8; clone_size: .; cdr3_aa: CASSLAQGGQYF
v_call: TRBV7-9; clone_size: few; cdr3_aa: CASSPQGQAWGAQHF
v_call: TRBV9; clone_size: .; cdr3_aa: CASSVLAGDRYEQYF